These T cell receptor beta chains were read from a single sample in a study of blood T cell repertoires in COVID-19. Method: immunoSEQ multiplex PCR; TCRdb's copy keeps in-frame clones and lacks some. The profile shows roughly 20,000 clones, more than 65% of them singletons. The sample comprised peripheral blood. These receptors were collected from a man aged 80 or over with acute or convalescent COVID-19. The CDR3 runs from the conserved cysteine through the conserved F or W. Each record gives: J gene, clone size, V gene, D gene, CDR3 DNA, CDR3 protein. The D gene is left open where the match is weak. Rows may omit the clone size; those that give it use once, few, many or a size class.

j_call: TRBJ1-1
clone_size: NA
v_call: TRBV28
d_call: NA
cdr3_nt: TGTGCCAGCACCCCACAGATGAACACTGAAGCTTTCTTT
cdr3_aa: CASTPQMNTEAFF

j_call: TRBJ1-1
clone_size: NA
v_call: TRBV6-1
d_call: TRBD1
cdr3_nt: TGTGCCAGCAGTGCAGCGGACAGGGGGCTCACTGAAGCTTTCTTT
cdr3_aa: CASSAADRGLTEAFF

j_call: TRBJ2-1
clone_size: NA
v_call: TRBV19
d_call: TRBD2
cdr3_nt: TGTGCCAGTAGTATCCGAGCGGGAGCGGCCATAAATGAGCAGTTCTTC
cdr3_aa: CASSIRAGAAINEQFF

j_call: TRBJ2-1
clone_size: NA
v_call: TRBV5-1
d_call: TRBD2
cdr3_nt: TGCGCCAGCAGCTATACTAGCGGGAGCTCCTACAATGAGCAGTTCTTC
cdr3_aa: CASSYTSGSSYNEQFF

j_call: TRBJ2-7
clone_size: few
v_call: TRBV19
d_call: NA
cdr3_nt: TGTGCCAGTAGGAAGGGGGAGTCCCTCAACTACGAGCAGTACTTC
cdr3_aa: CASRKGESLNYEQYF

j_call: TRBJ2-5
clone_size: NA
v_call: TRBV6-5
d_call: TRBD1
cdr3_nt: TGTGCCAGCAGTTACTCCTGGACAGGTATCCAAGAGACCCAGTACTTC
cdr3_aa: CASSYSWTGIQETQYF

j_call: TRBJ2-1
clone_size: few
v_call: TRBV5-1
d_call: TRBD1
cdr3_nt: TGCGCCAGCAGCCAAAGGGGACAGGGCGGGAATGAGCAGTTCTTC
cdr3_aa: CASSQRGQGGNEQFF

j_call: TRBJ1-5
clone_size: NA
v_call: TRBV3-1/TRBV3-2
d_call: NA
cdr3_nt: TGTGCCAGCAGCCAAGATGGACGCAGGGATCAGCCCCAGCATTTT
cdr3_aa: CASSQDGRRDQPQHF

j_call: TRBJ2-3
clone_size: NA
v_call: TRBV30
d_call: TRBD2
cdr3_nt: TGTGCCTGGAAAAGACCGGGACTAGCGGCTTTTAGCACAGATACGCAGTATTTT
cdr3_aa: CAWKRPGLAAFSTDTQYF

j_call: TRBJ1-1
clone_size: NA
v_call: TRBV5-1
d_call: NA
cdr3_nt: TGCGCCAGCAGCTCCACAGGTTGGAACACTGAAGCTTTCTTT
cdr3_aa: CASSSTGWNTEAFF

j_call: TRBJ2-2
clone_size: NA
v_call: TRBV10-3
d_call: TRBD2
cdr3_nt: TGTGCCATCAGTAACGGACTAGCGGCACACACCGGGGAGCTGTTTTTT
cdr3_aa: CAISNGLAAHTGELFF

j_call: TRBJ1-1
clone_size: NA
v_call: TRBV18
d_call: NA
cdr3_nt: TGTGCCAGCTCACCGCGGGGGGCTATGGCCACTGAAGTTTTCTTT
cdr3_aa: CASSPRGAMATEVFF

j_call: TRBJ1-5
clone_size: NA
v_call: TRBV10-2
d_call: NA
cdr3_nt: TGCGCCAGCAGGCCGCGCGGGGATCAGCCCCAGCATTTT
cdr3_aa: CASRPRGDQPQHF

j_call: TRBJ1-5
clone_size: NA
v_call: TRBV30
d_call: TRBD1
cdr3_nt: TGTGCCTGGAGTAAACAGGGGTGTAAGTGGATCAGCAATCAGCCCCAGCATTTT
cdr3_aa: CAWSKQGCKWISNQPQHF

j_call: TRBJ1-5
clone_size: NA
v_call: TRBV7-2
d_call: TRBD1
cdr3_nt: TGTGCCAGCAGCCTACAGGGGGGGAAACAGCCCCAGCATTTT
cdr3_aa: CASSLQGGKQPQHF

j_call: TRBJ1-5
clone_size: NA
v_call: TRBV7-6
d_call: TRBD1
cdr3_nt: TGTGCCAGCAGCTCTACAGGGGGCGCGTATCAGCCCCAGCATTTT
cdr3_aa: CASSSTGGAYQPQHF

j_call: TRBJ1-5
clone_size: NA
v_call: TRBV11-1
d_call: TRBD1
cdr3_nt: TGTGCCAGCAGCTTAGGGGACAGTAGCAATCAGCCCCAGCATTTT
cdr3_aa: CASSLGDSSNQPQHF

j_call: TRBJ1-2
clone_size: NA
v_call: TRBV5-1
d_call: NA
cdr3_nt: TGCGCCAGCAGCTTGTCAGGGTGGGATGGCTACACCTTC
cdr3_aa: CASSLSGWDGYTF

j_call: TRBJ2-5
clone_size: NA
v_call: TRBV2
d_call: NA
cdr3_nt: TGTGCCAGCAGGCTCACCAGGACCCAGTACTTC
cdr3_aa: CASRLTRTQYF

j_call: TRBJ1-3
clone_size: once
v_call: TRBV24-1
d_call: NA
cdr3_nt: TGTGCCACCAGTGATCAGCAGAGGTACTCTGGAAACACCATATATTTT
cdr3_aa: CATSDQQRYSGNTIYF

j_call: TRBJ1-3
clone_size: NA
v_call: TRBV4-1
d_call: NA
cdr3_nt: TGCGCCAGCAGCCAAATCGGACAGCTCCACAATCCCAGCTCTGGAAACACCATATATTTT
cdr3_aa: CASSQIGQLHNPSSGNTIYF

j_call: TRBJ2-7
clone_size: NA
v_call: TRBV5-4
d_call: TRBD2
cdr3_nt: TGTGCCAGCAGCTTGGGAAGCGGGAGGACGTTCTACGAGCAGTACTTC
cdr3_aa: CASSLGSGRTFYEQYF

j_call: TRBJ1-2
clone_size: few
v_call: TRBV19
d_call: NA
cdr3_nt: TGTGCCAGTAGACCGCGACCGGAGGGTGGACACAACTATGGCTACACCTTC
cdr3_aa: CASRPRPEGGHNYGYTF

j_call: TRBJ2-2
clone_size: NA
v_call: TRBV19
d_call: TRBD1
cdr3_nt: TGTGCCAGTAGTAAGACAGGGGGCGTAATTTTGAACGGGGAGCTGTTTTTT
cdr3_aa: CASSKTGGVILNGELFF

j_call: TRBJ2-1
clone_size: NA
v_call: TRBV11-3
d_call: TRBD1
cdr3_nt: TGTGCCAGACCCGCGGGACAGGGGGCCTACAATGAGCAGTTCTTC
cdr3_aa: CARPAGQGAYNEQFF

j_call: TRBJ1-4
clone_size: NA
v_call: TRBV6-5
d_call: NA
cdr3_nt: TGTGCCAGCAGCCATCAATCTCGGGAAAAACTGTTTTTT
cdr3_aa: CASSHQSREKLFF

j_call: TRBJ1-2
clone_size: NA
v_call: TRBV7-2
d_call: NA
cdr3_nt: TGTGCCAGCAGGCCAGGAGGGGCGGCGGACTATGGCTACACCTTC
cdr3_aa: CASRPGGAADYGYTF

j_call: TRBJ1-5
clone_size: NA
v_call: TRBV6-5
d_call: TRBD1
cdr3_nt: TGTGCCAGCAGATACCGACAGGGCCATCAGCCCCAGCATTTT
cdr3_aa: CASRYRQGHQPQHF

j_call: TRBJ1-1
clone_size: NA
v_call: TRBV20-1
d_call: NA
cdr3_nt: TGCAGTGCTAGTAGCTTCAGGAGGACTGAAGCTTTCTTT
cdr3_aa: CSASSFRRTEAFF

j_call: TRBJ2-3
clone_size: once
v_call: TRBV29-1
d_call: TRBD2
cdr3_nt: TGCAGCGTTGTTTTAGCGGGAGCGATAGATACGCAGTATTTT
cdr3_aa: CSVVLAGAIDTQYF

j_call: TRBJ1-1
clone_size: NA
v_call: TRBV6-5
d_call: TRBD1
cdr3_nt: TGTGCCAGCAGGAAACAGGGGGCTATGAACACTGAAGCTTTCTTT
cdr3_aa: CASRKQGAMNTEAFF

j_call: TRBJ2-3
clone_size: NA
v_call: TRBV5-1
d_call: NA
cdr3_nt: TGCGCCAGCAGCTTGTCAGGACAGACAGATACGCAGTATTTT
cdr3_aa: CASSLSGQTDTQYF

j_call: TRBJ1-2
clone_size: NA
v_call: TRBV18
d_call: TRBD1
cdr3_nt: TGTGCCAGCTCTGCGGGACAGGGCGCCGAGCGGGGCTATGGCTACACCTTC
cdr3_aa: CASSAGQGAERGYGYTF